This TCR beta chain was sequenced for a study of spatial heterogeneity in lung cancer. General study findings and limits: Whereas they appeared in blood less at follow-up, ubiquitous expanded tumor TCRs appeared there more at resection.

The sample's time point: blood at routine non-recurrence follow-up after resection. Unsorted whole RNA samples from tumor, nontumor lung or frozen PBMC were sequenced. The CDR3 spans 13 residues. V was trimmed by 4 bases and J by 6 bases, leaving 9 bases between them. Per the germline V gene, CDR1 is SNHLY and CDR2 is FYNNEI. Concerning this clonotype: The antigen remains unidentified.

One entry per CDR3 protein results from TCRdb running MiXCR on the 5' RACE reads. The data contain 95,000 to 130,000 distinct CDR3 sequences, over 9% of them singletons. The material was PBMCs, obtained at follow-up. This receptor was taken from a male donor with early-stage non-small cell lung cancer. This chain connects TRBV2 to TRBJ2-2, with D maybe TRBD2 (5 bases). CDR3 in amino acids: CASSAGSPGELFF. The CDR3 region has the DNA TGTGCCAGCAGTGCGGGAAGCCCCGGGGAGCTGTTTTTT.